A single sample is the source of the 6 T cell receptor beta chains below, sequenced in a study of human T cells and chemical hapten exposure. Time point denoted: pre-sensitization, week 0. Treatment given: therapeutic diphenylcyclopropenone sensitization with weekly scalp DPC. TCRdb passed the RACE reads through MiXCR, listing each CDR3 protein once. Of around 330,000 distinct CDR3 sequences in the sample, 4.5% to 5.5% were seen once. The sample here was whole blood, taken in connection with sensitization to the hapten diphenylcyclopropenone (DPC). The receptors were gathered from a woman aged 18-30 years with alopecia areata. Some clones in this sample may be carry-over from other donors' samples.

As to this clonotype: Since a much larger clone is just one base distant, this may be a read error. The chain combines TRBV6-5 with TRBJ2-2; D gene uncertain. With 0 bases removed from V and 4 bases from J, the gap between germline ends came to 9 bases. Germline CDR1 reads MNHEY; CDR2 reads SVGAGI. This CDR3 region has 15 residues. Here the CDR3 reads CASSYSIQVTGELFF. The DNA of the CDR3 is TGTGCCAGCAGTTACTCGATTCAGGTCACCGGGGAGCTGTTTTTT.

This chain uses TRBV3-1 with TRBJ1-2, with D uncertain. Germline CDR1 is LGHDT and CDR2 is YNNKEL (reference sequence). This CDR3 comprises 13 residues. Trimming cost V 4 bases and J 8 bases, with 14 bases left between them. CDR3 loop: CASSREYGTGYTF. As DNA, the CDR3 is TGTGCCAGCAGCCGGGAGTATGGAACCGGCTACACCTTC. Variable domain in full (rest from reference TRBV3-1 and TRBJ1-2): DTAVSQTPKYLVTQMGNDKSIKCEQNLGHDTMYWYKQDSKKFLKIMFSYNNKELIINETVPNRFSPKSPDKAHLNLHINSLELGDSAVYFCASSREYGTGYTFGSGTRLTVV.

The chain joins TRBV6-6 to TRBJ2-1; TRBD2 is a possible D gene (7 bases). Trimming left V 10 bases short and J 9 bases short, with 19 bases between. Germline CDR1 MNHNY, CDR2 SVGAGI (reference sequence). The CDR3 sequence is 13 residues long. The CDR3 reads CATAGGGAAEQFF. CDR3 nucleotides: TGTGCCACTGCAGGAGGGGGGGCCGCTGAGCAGTTCTTC.

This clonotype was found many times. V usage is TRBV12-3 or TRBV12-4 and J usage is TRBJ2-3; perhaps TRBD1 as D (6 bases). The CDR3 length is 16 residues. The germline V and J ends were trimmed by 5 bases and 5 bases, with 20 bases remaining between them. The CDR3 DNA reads TGTGCCAGCAGTCTTACAGGGAAGGGGACACAAGATACGCAGTATTTT. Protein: CASSLTGKGTQDTQYF.

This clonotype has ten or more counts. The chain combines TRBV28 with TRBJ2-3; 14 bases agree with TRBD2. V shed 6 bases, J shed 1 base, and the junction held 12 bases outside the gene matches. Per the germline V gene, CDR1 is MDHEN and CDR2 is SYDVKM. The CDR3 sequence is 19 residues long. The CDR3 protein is CASSRLGLAGVTGTDTQYF. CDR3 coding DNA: TGTGCCAGCAGCCGACTGGGACTAGCGGGGGTAACTGGCACAGATACGCAGTATTTT.

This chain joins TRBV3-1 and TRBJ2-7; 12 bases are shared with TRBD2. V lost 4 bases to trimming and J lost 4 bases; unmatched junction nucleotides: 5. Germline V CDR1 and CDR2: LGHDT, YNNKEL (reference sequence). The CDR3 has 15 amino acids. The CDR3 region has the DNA TGTGCCAGCAGCCCCGGGACTAGCGGGCTGTACGAGCAGTACTTC. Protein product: CASSPGTSGLYEQYF.